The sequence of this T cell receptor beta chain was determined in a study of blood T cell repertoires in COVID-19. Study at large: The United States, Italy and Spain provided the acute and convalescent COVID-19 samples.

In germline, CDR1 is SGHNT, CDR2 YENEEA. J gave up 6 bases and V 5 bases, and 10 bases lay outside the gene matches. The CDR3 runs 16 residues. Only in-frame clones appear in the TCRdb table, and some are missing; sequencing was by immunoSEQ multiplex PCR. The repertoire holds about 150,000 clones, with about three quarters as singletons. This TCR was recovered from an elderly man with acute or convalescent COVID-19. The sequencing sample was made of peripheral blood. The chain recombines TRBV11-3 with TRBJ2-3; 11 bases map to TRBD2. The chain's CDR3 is CASSRSTSGGWDTQYF. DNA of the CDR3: TGTGCCAGCAGCCGCTCTACTAGCGGGGGCTGGGATACGCAGTATTTT.